A selection of T cell receptor beta chains follows, all from one sample in a study of monozygotic twins with inflammatory bowel disease. TCRdb re-called the 5' RACE reads and shows each CDR3 protein once, DNA omitted. In total, the table holds about 380,000 distinct CDR3 sequences. Specimen: blood. The receptors derive from a human donor with ulcerative colitis or Crohn's disease, or a healthy co-twin of an affected twin (not recorded which). CDR3s include the opening cysteine and the closing phenylalanine or tryptophan. Each record gives: J gene, V gene, CDR3 protein.

TRBJ2-7 | TRBV5-1 | CASSSYYRAVEAYEQYF
TRBJ2-3 | TRBV11-2 | CASSLWGLRLAGESPDTQYF
TRBJ1-2 | TRBV5-4 | CATRRINYGYTF
TRBJ2-1 | TRBV5-1 | CASSLVDRTNEQFF
TRBJ2-3 | TRBV2 | CASSGLALSTDTQYF
TRBJ2-2 | TRBV5-1 | CASTMRFGELFF
TRBJ2-5 | TRBV27 | CASSPADYPRRETQYF
TRBJ1-2 | TRBV6-5 | CASSYSEGGYGYTF
TRBJ2-3 | TRBV18 | CASFRQTVGTDTQYF
TRBJ2-7 | TRBV5-1 | CASSLGTGLYEQYF
TRBJ2-5 | TRBV11-2 | CASSFGPGRQETQYF
TRBJ2-6 | TRBV29-1 | CSGLTGGDSGANVLTF
TRBJ1-5 | TRBV20-1 | CSARNQQGFNQPQHF
TRBJ2-2 | TRBV9 | CASSVVPGTAGELFF
TRBJ1-5 | TRBV7-2 | CASSPEGPNQPQHF
TRBJ1-1 | TRBV6-1 | CASSDGQGEDTEAFF
TRBJ2-1 | TRBV4-3 | CASSQVPSGGEKVF